Listed below are T cell receptor beta chains from one sample, sequenced in a study of shared clonotypes between healthy human individuals. Profiled with immunoSEQ multiplex PCR; TCRdb holds only in-frame clones, not every one. The repertoire holds more than 400,000 clones, with about 78% as singletons. The sample comprised PBMCs. The receptor set was obtained from a woman between 40 and 50 years old in good health. Some clones in this sample may be carry-over from other donors' samples. The CDR3 runs from the conserved cysteine through the conserved F or W. The D gene is left open where the match is weak. Some rows have no size entry. The others give once, few or many, or a class for an expanded clone.

v_gene	d_gene	len	abundance	j_gene	CDR3nt	CDR3aa
TRBV5-1	NA	15	NA	TRBJ2-5	TGCGCCAGCAGCTCTAAGGACAGCACTCAAGGGACCCAGTACTTC	CASSSKDSTQGTQYF
TRBV5-6	NA	13	NA	TRBJ1-2	TGTGCCAGCAGCTTGCGGGCTAACTATGGCTACACCTTC	CASSLRANYGYTF
TRBV10-3	NA	15	NA	TRBJ1-5	TGTGCCATCAGTGCGGGGGGTAGTGGGAATCAGCCCCAGCATTTT	CAISAGGSGNQPQHF
TRBV6-5	NA	14	NA	TRBJ1-1	TGTGCCAGCATAGCAAGTGGGGCTTGGACTGAAGCTTTCTTT	CASIASGAWTEAFF
TRBV7-9	TRBD2	16	few	TRBJ2-1	TGTGCCAGCAGCCCCACCAGAGCGGGAATAGGGAATGAGCAGTTCTTC	CASSPTRAGIGNEQFF
TRBV7-2	TRBD1	15	NA	TRBJ1-5	TGTGCCAGCAGCCCTCGGACAGGCCGTAATCAGCCCCAGCATTTT	CASSPRTGRNQPQHF
TRBV29-1	NA	13	NA	TRBJ2-6	TGCAGCGTTGAACAGACTGGGGCCAACGTCCTGACTTTC	CSVEQTGANVLTF
TRBV11-3	NA	17	NA	TRBJ2-1	TGTGCCAGCAGCTTAGATACACTCCCCCTGCGTTGGTATGAGCAGTTCTTC	CASSLDTLPLRWYEQFF
TRBV7-2	NA	15	many	TRBJ1-5	TGTGCCAGCAGCTTAGCTGGGGGGCAGGGTCAGCCCCAGCATTTT	CASSLAGGQGQPQHF
TRBV5-4	NA	15	NA	TRBJ2-7	TGTGCCAGCAGCTTGGCGGGAGAGGGGGCCTACGAGCAGTACTTC	CASSLAGEGAYEQYF
TRBV29-1	NA	13	NA	TRBJ2-1	TGCAGCGTTGACTTGATAGACCCCCTTGAGCAGTTCTTC	CSVDLIDPLEQFF
TRBV9	NA	17	NA	TRBJ2-2	TGTGCCAGCAGCGTAGCTGGGGGGGCTTGGGACACCGGGGAGCTGTTTTTT	CASSVAGGAWDTGELFF
TRBV5-5	NA	15	NA	TRBJ1-2	TGTGCCAGCAGCTTGGGTGACAGTTTCTCCTATGGCTACACCTTC	CASSLGDSFSYGYTF
TRBV19	NA	16	NA	TRBJ1-1	TGTGCCAGTAGTATAGTCTCTTCGGGGGGCGCGGCTGAAGCTTTCTTT	CASSIVSSGGAAEAFF
TRBV7-2	NA	13	NA	TRBJ2-3	TGTGCCAGCAGCCCGTATGGCACAGATACGCAGTATTTT	CASSPYGTDTQYF
TRBV7-9	NA	14	few	TRBJ1-1	TGTGCCAGCAGCTTAGGGCAGGGAAACACTGAAGCTTTCTTT	CASSLGQGNTEAFF
TRBV27	NA	15	NA	TRBJ1-4	TGTGCCAGCCCCCTAAGAACTATTGAGGTGTGTCAACTGTTTTTT	CASPLRTIEVCQLFF
TRBV4-3	NA	13	NA	TRBJ2-1	TGCGCCAGCAGCGAAACCTCATACAATGAGCAGTTCTTC	CASSETSYNEQFF
TRBV7-8	NA	20	once	TRBJ2-6	TGTGCCAGCAGCATACTGCTAAGGGGAAAGCTTATCTCTGGGGCCAACGTCCTGACTTTC	CASSILLRGKLISGANVLTF
TRBV28	NA	15	NA	TRBJ1-5	TGTGCCAGCAGTTTTTTGGGAGGTAGCAATCAGCCCCAGCATTTT	CASSFLGGSNQPQHF
TRBV2	TRBD2	15	few	TRBJ2-1	TGTGCCAGCAGACGACTAGCGGGGAGCCAATACGAGCAGTTCTTC	CASRRLAGSQYEQFF
TRBV15	NA	15	NA	TRBJ2-3	TGTGCCACCAGCAGAGTGGGGGGATACACAGATACGCAGTATTTT	CATSRVGGYTDTQYF
TRBV30	NA	15	NA	TRBJ2-2	TGTGCCTGGAGCCTTCCGGGACTTTACACCGGGGAGCTGTTTTTT	CAWSLPGLYTGELFF
TRBV5-3	NA	15	NA	TRBJ2-5	TGTGCCAGCAGCTACTCAGGTTCCAGCGGGGAGACCCAGTACTTC	CASSYSGSSGETQYF
TRBV6-1	TRBD1	13	NA	TRBJ1-1	TGTGCCAGCAGGAGACAGGGGGCAGCTGAAGCTTTCTTT	CASRRQGAAEAFF
TRBV30	TRBD2	14	NA	TRBJ2-2	TGTGCCTGGAGGGTGACTAGCTTGGGCGGGGAGCTGTTTTTT	CAWRVTSLGGELFF
TRBV5-1	TRBD2	14	NA	TRBJ2-5	TGCGCCAGCAGCCCCCGGGAGGGGGATAGGACCCAGTACTTC	CASSPREGDRTQYF
TRBV7-9	NA	14	NA	TRBJ2-7	TGTGCCAGCAGCCCGGGACGGACCTCCTACGAGCAGTACTTC	CASSPGRTSYEQYF
TRBV29-1	NA	9	NA	TRBJ1-5	TGCAGCCCTGCTTCGGGCCAGCATTTT	CSPASGQHF
TRBV6-5	NA	14	once	TRBJ2-1	TGTGCCAGCAGAGACTTACGGAAGGCCAATGAGCAGTTCTTC	CASRDLRKANEQFF
TRBV5-1	TRBD2	15	NA	TRBJ2-1	TGCGCCAGCAGCTTGGGCGGGAGGCCATACAATGAGCAGTTCTTC	CASSLGGRPYNEQFF
TRBV11-2	TRBD1	13	NA	TRBJ2-1	TGTGCCAGCAGGAGGGGGCGATTCAATGAGCAGTTCTTC	CASRRGRFNEQFF
TRBV5-1	TRBD1	15	NA	TRBJ2-3	TGCGCCAGCAGCCCCGGACAGGGGGCGAAAGATACGCAGTATTTT	CASSPGQGAKDTQYF
TRBV4-2	NA	14	NA	TRBJ1-2	TGTGCCAGCAGCTTATATGGGCCGAGGAAGGGCTACACCTTC	CASSLYGPRKGYTF
TRBV5-4	NA	15	NA	TRBJ2-5	TGTGCCAGCAGCCCCGGAGGGGGGGAGGGGGAGACCCAGTACTTC	CASSPGGGEGETQYF
TRBV5-1	TRBD2	15	NA	TRBJ2-7	TGCGCCAGCAGGGGAACTAGCGGGAGGTCCTACGAGCAGTACTTC	CASRGTSGRSYEQYF
TRBV28	TRBD1	14	NA	TRBJ2-7	TGTGCCACCGGGACAGGGACGACCACCTACGAGCAGTACTTC	CATGTGTTTYEQYF
TRBV7-2	NA	18	NA	TRBJ2-6	TGTGCCAGCAGCCCCCCGGTGGGGCTCCTCTCTGGGGCCAACGTCCTGACTTTC	CASSPPVGLLSGANVLTF